The clone carrying this T cell receptor beta chain was found many times. This CDR3 spans 15 amino acids. Germline-derived CDR1 and CDR2 are DFQATT and SNEGSKA (reference sequence). J gave up 1 base and V 2 bases, and 4 bases lay outside the gene matches. Time point given: before trial treatment. This sample is drawn from a study of low-dose radiotherapy and immunotherapy resistance in tumors. Study-level background: A total of 6.5 Gy was given to Cohort 1 as 0.5 Gy per fraction every 2 weeks. Doses delivered to Cohort 2 were 1 Gy per fraction every two weeks, amounting to 13 Gy over 26 weeks. Treatment included intravenous cyclophosphamide dosed at 200 mg/m2 every two weeks, one day before radiation and immunotherapy.

With a constant-region primer and a V-primer adapter, TCRs were subjected to 20 PCR cycles of amplification. In vitro transcription amplified isolated mRNA. MiXCR, applied by TCRdb to the reads, yields one record per CDR3 protein. The table has tens of thousands of distinct CDR3 sequences, about 11% seen once; the top ten hold 5.5% to 8%. The sequencing here drew on PBMCs, taken before treatment. The source of this sequence is a female donor with ovarian cancer. The V and J genes are TRBV20-1 and TRBJ2-3, with TRBD2 matching 9 bases. CDR3 in amino acids: CSARSRLAGTDTQYF. The CDR3 DNA sequence: TGCAGTGCTAGATCCCGACTAGCGGGCACAGATACGCAGTATTTT.